This is a list of T cell receptor beta chains from one sample in a study of metastatic and nonmetastatic thyroid tumors. TCRdb re-analyzed the PCR reads through MiXCR. The table has about 45,000 clones, roughly 3.9% seen once. Input material: blood. The receptor set was obtained from a female donor with papillary thyroid cancer or a benign thyroid nodule (not recorded which). Some clones in this sample may be carry-over from other donors' samples. CDR3s include the opening cysteine and the closing phenylalanine or tryptophan. Each record gives: D gene, J gene, clone size, V gene, CDR3 DNA, CDR3 protein. A D gene is named only where the DNA matches it firmly. Rows give clone size only sometimes, using once, few, many, or a class for an expanded clone.

>TRBD2|TRBJ2-7|many|TRBV2
TGTGCCAGCGATAGCGGGAGCTACGAGCAGTACTTC
CASDSGSYEQYF
>NA|TRBJ1-5|few|TRBV6-1
TGTGCCAGCGACCGGGATAGCAATCAGCCCCAGCATTTT
CASDRDSNQPQHF
>TRBD1|TRBJ2-5|many|TRBV10-3
TGTGCCATTTCTCTAGGGACAGTTGGGGAGACCCAGTACTTC
CAISLGTVGETQYF
>NA|TRBJ2-7|NA|TRBV19
TGTGCCAGTAGTATCGCCGCGGGCTCTACCTACGAGCAGTACTTC
CASSIAAGSTYEQYF
>NA|TRBJ1-4|NA|TRBV30
TGTGCCTGGAGTCCAGGGTTGGAGTTTGAAAAACTGTTTTTT
CAWSPGLEFEKLFF
>NA|TRBJ2-7|NA|TRBV27
TGTGCCAGCAACGATAAAGGAACAGAGCACTACGAGCAGTACTTC
CASNDKGTEHYEQYF
>TRBD1|TRBJ2-1|many|TRBV5-4
TGTGCCAGCAGCTTGGGGGTAGGGGGCGACGAGCAGTTCTTC
CASSLGVGGDEQFF
>NA|TRBJ2-3|many|TRBV20-1
TGCAGTGCTAGAGATGGGGGGCGGGAGATAGATACGCAGTATTTT
CSARDGGREIDTQYF
>NA|TRBJ2-3|many|TRBV6-2/TRBV6-3
TGTGCCAGCACCTTCCGCACCGGTGGAGATACGCAGTATTTT
CASTFRTGGDTQYF
>NA|TRBJ2-3|few|TRBV3-1
TGTGCCAGCGGTGAGGGGTCGGATACGCAGTATTTT
CASGEGSDTQYF
>NA|TRBJ1-3|many|TRBV5-1
TGCGCCAGCACCCCAGGGGTGGAAACGACCGGAAACACCATATATTTT
CASTPGVETTGNTIYF
>TRBD1|TRBJ2-7|many|TRBV9
TGTGCCAGCAGCGCAGAAGGCCAGGGGGCTCTCGAGCAGTACTTC
CASSAEGQGALEQYF
>NA|TRBJ2-5|many|TRBV18
TGTGCCAGCTCACCCCGGCGGGGGCGGGAGACCCAGTACTTC
CASSPRRGRETQYF
>NA|TRBJ1-1|few|TRBV19
TGTGCCAGTAGACCTGGGCCAGGGAGCGTACGGACTGAAGCTTTCTTT
CASRPGPGSVRTEAFF
>NA|TRBJ1-6|medium-sized|TRBV4-2
TGTGCCAGCAGCCAAGATCAAGACAGCCTTTCAAATTCACCCCTCCACTTT
CASSQDQDSLSNSPLHF
>TRBD1|TRBJ2-7|many|TRBV30
TGTGCCTGGACGCAGGGGGACAGGCGCAACGAGCAGTACTTC
CAWTQGDRRNEQYF
>TRBD2|TRBJ2-1|many|TRBV5-1
TGCGCCAGCAGCCTTGGAGGAGCGGGAGCGACGGGGGATGAGCAGTTCTTC
CASSLGGAGATGDEQFF
>NA|TRBJ2-7|few|TRBV18
TGCGCCAGCTCACCGGGCAGGGTATCCTACGAGCAGTACTTC
CASSPGRVSYEQYF
>NA|TRBJ1-5|NA|TRBV7-8
TGTGCCAGCAACCCAGGGGACAGCAATCAGCCCCAGCATTTT
CASNPGDSNQPQHF
>NA|TRBJ1-6|many|TRBV6-1
TGTGCCAGCAGTGAAGCGGGTCAGTCTGGATTACCCCTCCACTTT
CASSEAGQSGLPLHF
>NA|TRBJ2-7|few|TRBV6-1
TGTGCCAGCAGTGAGACTAAGGGGGGTTCATACGAGCAGTACTTC
CASSETKGGSYEQYF
>NA|TRBJ2-3|many|TRBV5-1
TGCGCCAGCAGCTTGGCTGGACAGAGCACAGATACGCAGTATTTT
CASSLAGQSTDTQYF
>NA|TRBJ1-4|many|TRBV2
TGTGCCAGCAGCCCCCTGGTCGGGCAGAGTGAAAAACTGTTTTTT
CASSPLVGQSEKLFF
>NA|TRBJ1-1|few|TRBV6-1
TGTGCCAGCAGTGCCTTGAACACTGAAGCTTTCTTT
CASSALNTEAFF
>NA|TRBJ2-5|few|TRBV12-3/TRBV12-4
TGTGCCAGCAGTTTATCAGGGGTGGAGACCCAGTACTTC
CASSLSGVETQYF
>TRBD1|TRBJ2-3|few|TRBV24-1
TGTGCCACCAGTGGACCGGCAGGGGGCGGAGATACGCAGTATTTT
CATSGPAGGGDTQYF
>TRBD1|TRBJ1-2|many|TRBV9
TGTGCCAGCAGCACCGGGGACAGTAACTATGGCTACACCTTC
CASSTGDSNYGYTF
>NA|TRBJ2-6|NA|TRBV12-3/TRBV12-4
TGTGCCAGCAGTTTGGACGTCAACTCTGGGGCCAACGTCCTAACTTTC
CASSLDVNSGANVLTF
>NA|TRBJ1-1|NA|TRBV19
TGTGCCAGTAGTATCAAGGGGAGGGGCACTGAAGCTTTCTTT
CASSIKGRGTEAFF
>NA|TRBJ2-3|many|TRBV12-3/TRBV12-4
TGTGCCAGCAGTTCCTTTCGGGAGACAGATACGCAGTATTTT
CASSSFRETDTQYF
>TRBD1|TRBJ2-7|many|TRBV20-1
TGCAGTGCAAGAGGGGGCCTCTCCTACGAGCAGTACTTC
CSARGGLSYEQYF
>TRBD1|TRBJ2-1|many|TRBV6-1
TGTGCCAGCAGTCCAGGGGGTTCCTACAATGAGCAGTTCTTC
CASSPGGSYNEQFF
>NA|TRBJ1-3|many|TRBV24-1
TGTGCCACCAGTGATTCGACGGCTAACTCTGGAAACACCATATATTTT
CATSDSTANSGNTIYF
>TRBD1|TRBJ2-1|many|TRBV20-1
TGCAGTGCTATAAAACCGGGACAGGGGTACAATGAGCAGTTCTTC
CSAIKPGQGYNEQFF
>NA|TRBJ1-1|many|TRBV3-1
TGTGCCAGCAGCCAGACTCCCGGGACGTTTTCGAACACTGAAGCTTTCTTT
CASSQTPGTFSNTEAFF
>NA|TRBJ2-4|many|TRBV4-1
TGCGCCAGCAGCCAAGGCTACAGCCCTAAAAACATTCAGTACTTC
CASSQGYSPKNIQYF
>TRBD1|TRBJ1-6|once|TRBV12-3/TRBV12-4
TGTGCCAGCAGTTCGACAGGGCTTTATGATTCACCCCTCCACTTT
CASSSTGLYDSPLHF
>TRBD2|TRBJ2-1|NA|TRBV7-3
TGTGCCAGCAACTTGGAGAGCGGGAGGGGTAATGAGCAGTTCTTC
CASNLESGRGNEQFF
>NA|TRBJ1-1|many|TRBV5-1
TGCGCCAGCAGCGGGGGACCGACAGGACAGAACACTGAAGCTTTCTTT
CASSGGPTGQNTEAFF
>NA|TRBJ2-7|NA|TRBV12-3/TRBV12-4
TGTGCCAGCAGTTTACGATCCTCCGGGACTGGGGATCAGTACTTC
CASSLRSSGTGDQYF
>NA|TRBJ1-1|many|TRBV15
TGTGCCACCCAGCCATCCTACAGCGGGCGGATGGGAGCTTTCTTT
CATQPSYSGRMGAFF
>NA|TRBJ2-1|many|TRBV30
TGTGCCTGGAGGTCGGACAATGAGCAGTTCTTC
CAWRSDNEQFF
>TRBD2|TRBJ2-5|NA|TRBV11-1
TGCGCCAGCAGAGTCACTAGCGGGGCAGAGACCCAGTACTTC
CASRVTSGAETQYF
>NA|TRBJ1-4|few|TRBV5-1
TGCGCCAGCAGCTTGGCGTCAGAAGGGAATGAAAAACTGGTTTTT
CASSLASEGNEKLVF
>NA|TRBJ2-7|many|TRBV19
TGTGCCAGTAGTTACGGCCCCGCCAACGAGCAGTACTTC
CASSYGPANEQYF
>TRBD2|TRBJ2-1|many|TRBV11-3
TGTGCCAGCAGCTTAAGCCCTGGGCTAGCGGGAGGGTTTTACAATGAGCAGTTCTTC
CASSLSPGLAGGFYNEQFF
>TRBD1|TRBJ2-7|many|TRBV12-3/TRBV12-4
TGTGCCAGCAGTCCGTACAGGGGCCAGCAGTACTTC
CASSPYRGQQYF
>NA|TRBJ1-5|few|TRBV6-1
TGTGCCAGCAGTGAGAGCCATCAGCCCCAGCATTTT
CASSESHQPQHF
>NA|TRBJ2-2|many|TRBV7-7
TGTGCTAGCAGCCGAACTAGCTCCACCGGGGAGCTGTTTTTT
CASSRTSSTGELFF
>TRBD2|TRBJ2-5|many|TRBV7-8
TGTGCCAGCAGCGGGACTAGCCAAGAGACCCAGTACTTC
CASSGTSQETQYF
>NA|TRBJ2-5|NA|TRBV5-1
TGCGCCAGCAGCTTACCCCCCGTGGGAGAGACCCAGTACTTC
CASSLPPVGETQYF
>NA|TRBJ1-6|few|TRBV28
TGTGCCAGCTGTGGGGCAGGTTTCGCGTCCTATAATTCACCCCTCCACTTT
CASCGAGFASYNSPLHF
>NA|TRBJ1-2|NA|TRBV7-2
TGTGCCAGCAGCTTAGGGGGGGCCGGTGGCTACACCTTC
CASSLGGAGGYTF
>NA|TRBJ2-3|many|TRBV12-3/TRBV12-4
TGTGCCAGCAGTACTCCTAACGGTGAAACAGATACGCAGTATTTT
CASSTPNGETDTQYF
>TRBD2|TRBJ2-3|many|TRBV24-1
TGTGCCACCAGTGCCGTTAGCGGGAGGGGGCAAGATACGCAGTATTTT
CATSAVSGRGQDTQYF
>NA|TRBJ2-2|NA|TRBV2
TGTGCCAGCAACCCCATGACCGGGGAGCTGTTTTTT
CASNPMTGELFF
>TRBD1|TRBJ1-1|many|TRBV10-3
TGTGCCATCAGTGAAGGACAGGCGAACACTGAAGCTTTCTTT
CAISEGQANTEAFF
>TRBD1|TRBJ1-4|many|TRBV5-1
TGCGCCAGCAGCTTAGCGGGACAGGGAGGTGAAAAACTGTTTTTT
CASSLAGQGGEKLFF